Presented here are 30 T cell receptor beta chains from one specimen sequenced in a study of identical twins. TCRdb processed the 5' RACE reads anew with MiXCR; each CDR3 protein has one entry. This sample has about 520,000 distinct CDR3 sequences, with 20% to 25% found just once. Separately, the same data were catalogued under a study of T cells expressing NK-cell markers.

Sequenced sample: CD4+ T cells sorted from blood. Source of these receptors: a woman under 30 in good health.

CDR3 in amino acids: CASSYPKLGELFF. The CDR3 nucleotides are TGTGCCAGCAGTTATCCGAAACTGGGGGAGCTGTTTTTT. The chain links TRBV6-2 or TRBV6-3 to TRBJ2-2, with no clear D. Trimming shortened V by 3 bases and J by 8 bases, and 10 bases separated the two germline ends. The germline CDR1 and CDR2 sequences are MNHEY and SVGEGT. The CDR3 is 13 residues long.

The CDR3 DNA sequence: TGCAGCGTTGTTAGTCTCCTCGGACGATCGACTGAAGCTTTCTTT. Encoded protein: CSVVSLLGRSTEAFF. The V and J genes are TRBV29-1 and TRBJ1-1; D gene unclear. CDR1 and CDR2 from the germline V gene are SQVTM and ANQGSEA. V was trimmed by 4 bases and J by 5 bases, leaving 20 bases between them. The CDR3 loop spans 15 amino acids.

This clonotype appeared a few times. This rearrangement joins TRBV12-3 or TRBV12-4 to TRBJ1-5; no clear D. This CDR3 is built from 14 residues. Trimming removed 6 bases at V and 0 bases at J, with 9 bases between. CDR3 sequence (DNA): TGTGCCAGCAGCCTAAGATATAGCAATCAGCCCCAGCATTTT. Translating gives CASSLRYSNQPQHF.

The V call is TRBV29-1, the J call TRBJ2-1; 10 bases fit TRBD2. The CDR3 is made up of 15 amino acids. Germline V gene data show CDR1 as SQVTM and CDR2 as ANQGSEA. Germline trimming cut 3 bases from V and 7 bases from J; bases unmatched to any gene: 9. CDR3 nucleotide sequence: TGCAGCGTTGATTTCGGACTAGCGGCTAATAATGAGCAGTTCTTC. Amino acids: CSVDFGLAANNEQFF.

In its sample, this clonotype was seen a few times. This chain connects TRBV12-3 or TRBV12-4 to TRBJ2-1; TRBD2 matches 14 bases. The trim removed 6 bases at V and 7 bases at J, leaving 8 bases unmatched. This CDR3 is built from 16 residues. The CDR3 region has the DNA TGTGCCAGCAGGCTTGGGACTAGCGGGAGTAATAATGAGCAGTTCTTC. It codes for CASRLGTSGSNNEQFF.

In this sample, this clonotype turned up many times. The rearrangement uses TRBV5-6 and TRBJ2-5; D is possibly TRBD2 (5 bases). The CDR3 is 14 residues long. V was cut by 1 base and J by 1 base, with 8 bases left in between. Germline lookup yields CDR1 SGHDT and CDR2 YYEEEE. DNA for the CDR3: TGTGCCAGCAGCTTGAGGAGGACCCAAGAGACCCAGTACTTC. This encodes CASSLRRTQETQYF.

V gene TRBV20-1 combines with J gene TRBJ2-3, with D possibly matching TRBD2 (5 bases). Germline lookup yields CDR1 DFQATT and CDR2 SNEGSKA (reference sequence). The CDR3 loop spans 15 amino acids. V was cut by 0 bases and J by 2 bases, with 12 bases left in between. This chain's CDR3 is CSARDEGQTTDTQYF. In nucleotides, the CDR3 is TGCAGTGCTAGAGATGAGGGCCAAACCACAGATACGCAGTATTTT.

In DNA form, the CDR3 reads TGCAGTGCTATCGAGGGGGGAGGCTACACCTTC. It is translated as CSAIEGGGYTF. V is TRBV20-1 and J is TRBJ1-2, with D possibly matching TRBD1 (6 bases). The CDR3 extends over 11 amino acids. V lost 4 bases to trimming and J lost 8 bases, with 11 bases between them. Germline-derived CDR1 and CDR2 are DFQATT and SNEGSKA (reference sequence).

The V gene is TRBV10-3, the J gene TRBJ2-1; TRBD2 agrees at 13 bases. V lost 3 bases to trimming and J lost 9 bases; unmatched junction nucleotides: 8. Germline-derived CDR1 and CDR2 are ENHRY and SYGVKD. CDR3 length equals 16 residues. The CDR3 spells CAISDPGLAGAAEQFF. The CDR3 nucleotides read TGTGCCATCAGTGACCCCGGACTAGCGGGAGCCGCTGAGCAGTTCTTC.

This chain links TRBV27 with TRBJ2-3; TRBD1 aligns across 7 bases. CDR1 and CDR2 (germline): MNHEY, SMNVEV (reference sequence). There are 15 residues in the CDR3. J was trimmed by 0 bases and V by 6 bases; bases with no gene match: 6. CDR3 DNA: TGTGCCAGCAGGCGTGGACAGGCAAGCACAGATACGCAGTATTTT. Encoded protein: CASRRGQASTDTQYF.

The chain has TRBV7-9 and TRBJ1-2; D not resolved. This CDR3 has 15 residues. Per germline, CDR1 SEHNR and CDR2 FQNEAQ (reference sequence). V dropped 3 bases and J dropped 3 bases, with 14 bases sitting between them. As DNA, the CDR3 is TGTGCCAGCAGCTTCGGTTCAGGACGAGACTATGGCTACACCTTC. This encodes CASSFGSGRDYGYTF.

This CDR3 is CASSQVGTSGHRETQYF. CDR3 sequence (DNA): TGTGCCAGCAGCCAGGTTGGGACTAGCGGACACAGGGAGACCCAGTACTTC. This chain links TRBV7-9 with TRBJ2-5, with TRBD2 matching over 11 bases. Germline V CDR1 and CDR2: SEHNR, FQNEAQ (reference sequence). V lost 5 bases to trimming and J lost 5 bases; unmatched junction nucleotides: 13. The CDR3 runs 17 residues. The full variable domain, its missing parts supplied by reference TRBV7-9 and TRBJ2-5, is DTGVSQNPRHKITKRGQNVTFRCDPISEHNRLYWYRQTLGQGPEFLTYFQNEAQLEKSRLLSDRFSAERPKGSFSTLEIQRTEQGDSAMYLCASSQVGTSGHRETQYFGPGTRLLVL.

This clonotype was seen a handful of times. The chain is built from TRBV9 and TRBJ2-5, with D perhaps matching TRBD2 (5 bases). CDR3 length: 14 residues. Germline V gene lookup returns CDR1 SGDLS and CDR2 YYNGEE. The germline V and J ends were trimmed by 0 bases and 5 bases, with 11 bases remaining between them. DNA of the CDR3: TGTGCCAGCAGCGTAGAAAGTCGAGGGGAGACCCAGTACTTC. It yields the protein CASSVESRGETQYF.

This clonotype appeared a few times. The CDR3 is CASKFFHEQFF. CDR3 nucleotide sequence: TGTGCCAGCAAATTTTTCCATGAGCAGTTCTTC. J is TRBJ2-1 and V is TRBV6-1, with D unresolved. CDR1 MNHNS and CDR2 SASEGT come from the germline V gene. V was trimmed by 7 bases and J by 8 bases, leaving 9 bases between them. The CDR3 is 11 amino acids.

Notes on this clonotype: A read error is likely, as this CDR3 ends without the conserved phenylalanine or tryptophan. The genes are TRBV12-3 or TRBV12-4 and TRBJ2-7, with D unresolved. V lost 3 bases, J lost 2 bases, and 8 bases lay in between. The CDR3 has 13 residues. CDR3 bases: TGTGCCAGCAGTTTGGGCGTTGCCTACGAGCAGTACATC. This encodes CASSLGVAYEQYI.

This clonotype has a count of ten or more. J is TRBJ1-5 and V is TRBV12-3 or TRBV12-4; D remains ambiguous. V lost 3 bases and J 0 bases, leaving 9 bases between the germline ends. This CDR3 has 15 amino acids. This chain's CDR3 is CASSFDRYSNQPQHF. CDR3 sequence (DNA): TGTGCCAGCAGTTTCGATAGATATAGCAATCAGCCCCAGCATTTT.

The rearrangement joins TRBV20-1 to TRBJ1-4, with D perhaps matching TRBD1 (5 bases). Germline-derived CDR1 and CDR2 are DFQATT and SNEGSKA (reference sequence). With 3 bases removed from V and 8 bases from J, the gap between germline ends came to 10 bases. The CDR3 runs 12 residues. The CDR3 sequence is CSASERGEKLFF. CDR3 DNA: TGCAGTGCTAGCGAAAGGGGAGAAAAACTGTTTTTT.

The CDR3 bases are TGTGCCAGCGGGGACAGGGCGAACACTGAAGCTTTCTTT. Encoded protein: CASGDRANTEAFF. The chain recombines TRBV5-6 with TRBJ1-1, with TRBD1 matching 9 bases. Germline assignment: CDR1 SGHDT and CDR2 YYEEEE. The CDR3 loop spans 13 amino acids. Trimming at V came to 7 bases and at J to 1 base, leaving 2 bases not matched to a gene. Full variable domain (rest looked up from reference TRBV5-6 and TRBJ1-1): DAGVTQSPTHLIKTRGQQVTLRCSPKSGHDTVSWYQQALGQGPQFIFQYYEEEERQRGNFPDRFSGHQFPNYSSELNVNALLLGDSALYLCASGDRANTEAFFGQGTRLTVV.

This clonotype was observed a few times. The chain carries TRBV3-1 and TRBJ1-1; D gene unclear. Per the germline V gene, CDR1 is LGHDT and CDR2 is YNNKEL (reference sequence). The CDR3 is 16 amino acids. V lost 0 bases and J 2 bases, leaving 13 bases between the germline ends. DNA of the CDR3: TGTGCCAGCAGCCAAGAGCCCTTCTTGGCTAACACTGAAGCTTTCTTT. It encodes CASSQEPFLANTEAFF.

This clonotype turned up a few times. The chain is built from TRBV7-9 and TRBJ2-7; 8 positions match TRBD2. The V and J ends lost 0 bases and 2 bases, in that order; junction bases with no gene match: 6. The CDR3 sequence is 16 residues long. The germline gives CDR1 SEHNR, CDR2 FQNEAQ (reference sequence). The DNA of the CDR3 is TGTGCCAGCAGCTTAGCGCGGAGCGGGGGAACCTACGAGCAGTACTTC. Its protein product is CASSLARSGGTYEQYF.

The chain employs TRBV23-1 and TRBJ2-5; 10 bases fit TRBD2. TRBV23-1 carries the ORF label, with uncertain function. Trimming cost V 6 bases and J 3 bases; bases outside gene matches: 4. The CDR3 consists of 14 residues. The CDR3 is CASRLTSGEETQYF. CDR3 nucleotide sequence: TGCGCCAGCAGGTTAACTAGCGGGGAAGAGACCCAGTACTTC.

V gene TRBV29-1 combines with J gene TRBJ2-7; 9 positions match TRBD2. Trimming at V came to 2 bases and at J to 4 bases, leaving 6 bases not matched to a gene. Germline V gene lookup returns CDR1 SQVTM and CDR2 ANQGSEA. The CDR3 runs 14 residues. The chain's CDR3 is CSVERGSGGYEQYF. The CDR3, as DNA: TGCAGCGTTGAAAGGGGTAGCGGGGGATACGAGCAGTACTTC.

DNA for the CDR3: TGCAGTCCCAGGCGGGGGGGAACCTACAATGAGCAGTTCTTC. Its protein is CSPRRGGTYNEQFF. The chain links TRBV20-1 to TRBJ2-1; 9 bases map to TRBD2. After removal of 8 bases from V and 2 bases from J, the junction contained 7 bases not matched to a gene. This CDR3 comprises 14 residues. Looked up from germline, CDR1 is DFQATT and CDR2 is SNEGSKA (reference sequence).

This clonotype is medium-sized (0.01 to 0.1%). This chain joins TRBV5-1 and TRBJ2-1; 8 nucleotides align to TRBD1. The V and J ends lost 4 bases and 2 bases, in that order; junction bases with no gene match: 8. The CDR3 has 16 residues. Germline CDR1 and CDR2: SGHRS and YFSETQ. The CDR3 is CASSTGTGLPYNEQFF. As DNA, the CDR3 is TGCGCCAGCAGCACCGGGACAGGTTTGCCCTACAATGAGCAGTTCTTC.

The chain combines TRBV6-5 with TRBJ1-2, with no clear D. There are 13 residues in the CDR3. Germline V gives CDR1 MNHEY, CDR2 SVGAGI. The V gene lost 0 bases and the J gene lost 1 base, with 3 bases spanning the gap. CDR3 nucleotide sequence: TGTGCCAGCAGTTACTCTGTTAACTATGGCTACACCTTC. It translates to CASSYSVNYGYTF.

The chain carries TRBV29-1 and TRBJ2-4; no firm D call. The CDR3 contains 12 residues. V lost 2 bases, J lost 11 bases, and 13 bases lay in between. Germline CDR1 SQVTM, CDR2 ANQGSEA. The CDR3 nucleotides are TGCAGCGTTGAAAGCAACCGCTCGGTTCAGTACTTC. Protein sequence: CSVESNRSVQYF.

The V and J genes are TRBV7-9 and TRBJ2-1; 7 bases are shared with TRBD2. CDR1 and CDR2 (germline): SEHNR, FQNEAQ (reference sequence). The CDR3 extends over 15 amino acids. The ends lost 4 bases at V and 8 bases at J; junction bases unmatched: 11. The CDR3 protein is CASSSPASGMYEQFF. CDR3 in DNA: TGTGCCAGCAGCTCGCCGGCGAGCGGGATGTATGAGCAGTTCTTC.

V and J are TRBV12-3 or TRBV12-4 and TRBJ1-1, with D perhaps matching TRBD1 (6 bases). CDR3 length: 15 amino acids. V gave up 6 bases and J gave up 6 bases, with 20 bases separating them. This CDR3 reads CASRTPLRGRAEAFF. The CDR3 coding sequence is TGTGCCAGCAGGACACCCTTAAGGGGGAGGGCTGAAGCTTTCTTT.

This clonotype was detected a few times. The rearrangement uses TRBV29-1 and TRBJ1-1, with 7 nucleotides matching TRBD1. V lost 5 bases, J lost 0 bases, and 6 bases stayed unmatched. In germline, CDR1 is SQVTM, CDR2 ANQGSEA. This CDR3 region has 14 residues. The CDR3 is CSVLGTAVNTEAFF. In DNA, the CDR3 is TGCAGCGTTCTAGGGACAGCGGTGAACACTGAAGCTTTCTTT.

The gene calls are TRBV2 and TRBJ2-5; D is ambiguous. Trimming pared 8 bases from V and 0 bases from J, leaving 4 bases between. CDR1 is SNHLY, CDR2 FYNNEI, per germline. CDR3 length equals 11 residues. CDR3 sequence: CASLYQETQYF. The CDR3 coding sequence is TGTGCCAGCCTGTACCAAGAGACCCAGTACTTC.